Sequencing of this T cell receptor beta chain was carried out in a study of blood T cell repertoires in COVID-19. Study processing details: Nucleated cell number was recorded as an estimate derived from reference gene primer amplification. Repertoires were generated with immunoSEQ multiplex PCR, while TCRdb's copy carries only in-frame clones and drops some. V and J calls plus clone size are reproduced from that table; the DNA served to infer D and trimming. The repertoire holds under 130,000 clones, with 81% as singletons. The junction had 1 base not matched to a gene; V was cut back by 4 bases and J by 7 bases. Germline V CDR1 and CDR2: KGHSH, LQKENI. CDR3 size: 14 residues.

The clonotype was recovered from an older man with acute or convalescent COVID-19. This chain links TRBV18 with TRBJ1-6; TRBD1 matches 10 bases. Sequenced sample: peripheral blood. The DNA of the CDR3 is TGTGCCAGCTCACAGGGACAGGGGAATTCACCCCTCCACTTT. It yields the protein CASSQGQGNSPLHF.